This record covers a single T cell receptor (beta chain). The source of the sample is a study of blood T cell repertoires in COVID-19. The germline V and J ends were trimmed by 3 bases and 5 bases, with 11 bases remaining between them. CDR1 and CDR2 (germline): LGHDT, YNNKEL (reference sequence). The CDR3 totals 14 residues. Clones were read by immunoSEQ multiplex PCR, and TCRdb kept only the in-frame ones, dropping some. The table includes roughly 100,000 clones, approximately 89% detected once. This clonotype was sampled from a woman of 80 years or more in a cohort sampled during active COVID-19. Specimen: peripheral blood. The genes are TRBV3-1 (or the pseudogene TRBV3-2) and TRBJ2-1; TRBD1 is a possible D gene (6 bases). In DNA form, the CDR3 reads TGTGCCAGCAGCCACGGACAGCTACACAATGAGCAGTTCTTC. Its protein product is CASSHGQLHNEQFF.